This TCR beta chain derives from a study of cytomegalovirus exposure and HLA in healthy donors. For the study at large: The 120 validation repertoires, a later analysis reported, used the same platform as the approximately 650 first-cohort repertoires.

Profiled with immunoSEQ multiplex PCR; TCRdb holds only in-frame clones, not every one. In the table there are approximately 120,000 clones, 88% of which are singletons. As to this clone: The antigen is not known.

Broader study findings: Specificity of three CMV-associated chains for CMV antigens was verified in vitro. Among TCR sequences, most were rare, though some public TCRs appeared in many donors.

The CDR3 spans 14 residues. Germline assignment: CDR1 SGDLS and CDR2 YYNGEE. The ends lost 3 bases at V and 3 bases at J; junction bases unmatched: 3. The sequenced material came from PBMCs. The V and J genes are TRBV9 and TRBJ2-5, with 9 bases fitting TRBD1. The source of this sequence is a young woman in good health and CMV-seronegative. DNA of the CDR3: TGTGCCAGCAGCGCCCGGACAGGGGAAGAGACCCAGTACTTC. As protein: CASSARTGEETQYF.